This TCR beta chain was observed in a study of blood T cell repertoires in COVID-19. Study context: Specimens from acute and convalescent COVID-19 originated in the United States, Italy and Spain. Sources were T cells, B-cell-depleted T cells, or PBMCs; the material itself was cDNA or gDNA.

Per the authors' pipeline: Estimated nucleated cell counts came from reference gene primer amplification. The protocol was immunoSEQ multiplex PCR, while the TCRdb copy is restricted to in-frame clones and leaves out a portion. The V and J calls and clone size were taken over from that table, and D and trimming were inferred from the DNA. The sample has around 28,000 clones, 75% to 90% seen once. The source is a human donor with acute or convalescent COVID-19. The donor label of this sample is uncertain. Sequenced material: peripheral blood.

The CDR3 region is CASSGGFSNQPQHF. The DNA of the CDR3 is TGTGCCAGCTCAGGAGGCTTTAGCAATCAGCCCCAGCATTTT. This chain uses TRBV18 with TRBJ1-5; D gene ambiguous. There are 14 residues in the CDR3. V was trimmed by 5 bases and J by 0 bases, leaving 8 bases between them. The germline V gene has CDR1 KGHSH and CDR2 LQKENI.